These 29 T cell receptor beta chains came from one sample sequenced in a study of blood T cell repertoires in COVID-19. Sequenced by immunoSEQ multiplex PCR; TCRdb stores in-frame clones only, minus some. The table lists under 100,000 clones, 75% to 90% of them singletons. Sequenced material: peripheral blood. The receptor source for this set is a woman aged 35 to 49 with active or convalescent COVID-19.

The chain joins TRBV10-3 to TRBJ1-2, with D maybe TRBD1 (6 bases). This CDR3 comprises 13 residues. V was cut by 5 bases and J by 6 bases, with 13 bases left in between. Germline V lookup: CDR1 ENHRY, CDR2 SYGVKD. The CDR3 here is CAISPQGGNGYTF. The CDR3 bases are TGTGCCATCAGTCCACAGGGAGGGAATGGCTACACCTTC.

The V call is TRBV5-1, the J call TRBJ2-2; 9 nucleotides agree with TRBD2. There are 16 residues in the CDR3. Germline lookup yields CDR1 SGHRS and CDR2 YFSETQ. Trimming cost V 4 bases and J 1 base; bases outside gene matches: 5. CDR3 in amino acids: CASSEGLALNTGELFF. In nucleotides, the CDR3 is TGCGCCAGCAGCGAGGGACTAGCCCTGAACACCGGGGAGCTGTTTTTT.

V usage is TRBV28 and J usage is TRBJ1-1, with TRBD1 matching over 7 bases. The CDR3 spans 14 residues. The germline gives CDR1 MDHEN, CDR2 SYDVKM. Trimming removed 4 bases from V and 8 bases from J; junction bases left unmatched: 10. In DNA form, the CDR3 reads TGTGCCAGCAGTTCCGGGACAGCAAATCCCGAAGCTTTCTTT. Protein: CASSSGTANPEAFF.

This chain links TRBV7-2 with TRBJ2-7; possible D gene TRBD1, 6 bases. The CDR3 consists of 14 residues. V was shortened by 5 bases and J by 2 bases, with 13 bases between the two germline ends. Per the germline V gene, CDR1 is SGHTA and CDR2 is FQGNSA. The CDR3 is CASSGGQFPYEQYF. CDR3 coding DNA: TGTGCCAGCAGCGGGGGACAATTCCCCTACGAGCAGTACTTC.

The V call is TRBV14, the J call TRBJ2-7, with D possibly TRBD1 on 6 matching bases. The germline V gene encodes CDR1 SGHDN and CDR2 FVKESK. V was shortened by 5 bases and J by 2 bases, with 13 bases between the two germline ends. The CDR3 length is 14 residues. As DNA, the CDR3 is TGTGCCAGCAGCACCCGACAGGACCCCTACGAGCAGTACTTC. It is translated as CASSTRQDPYEQYF.

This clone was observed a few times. The CDR3 sequence is CASSPPPGQGGHEQYF. The CDR3 region has the DNA TGTGCCAGCAGTCCACCCCCGGGACAGGGAGGCCACGAGCAGTACTTC. The gene calls are TRBV28 and TRBJ2-7, with 9 bases aligning to TRBD1. The CDR3 spans 16 residues. Germline V gene lookup returns CDR1 MDHEN and CDR2 SYDVKM. The V and J ends lost 5 bases and 5 bases, in that order; junction bases with no gene match: 13.

DNA for the CDR3: TGTGCCAGCTCACCACCGTGGACAACTAACTATGGCTACACCTTC. It codes for CASSPPWTTNYGYTF. The chain has TRBV18 and TRBJ1-2, with D possibly TRBD1 on 5 matching bases. The germline V and J ends were trimmed by 0 bases and 0 bases, with 8 bases remaining between them. Looked up from germline, CDR1 is KGHSH and CDR2 is LQKENI. The CDR3 is 15 amino acids.

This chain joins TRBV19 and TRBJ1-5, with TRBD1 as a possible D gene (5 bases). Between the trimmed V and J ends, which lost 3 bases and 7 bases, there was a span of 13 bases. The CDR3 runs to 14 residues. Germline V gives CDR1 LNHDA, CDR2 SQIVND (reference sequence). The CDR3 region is CASSIEDSFQPQHF. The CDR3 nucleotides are TGTGCCAGTAGTATCGAAGACAGTTTCCAGCCCCAGCATTTT.

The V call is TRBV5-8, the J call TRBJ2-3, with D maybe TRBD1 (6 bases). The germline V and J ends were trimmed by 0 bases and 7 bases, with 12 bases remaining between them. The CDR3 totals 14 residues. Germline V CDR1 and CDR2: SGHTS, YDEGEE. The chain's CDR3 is CASSLEQGVNTQYF. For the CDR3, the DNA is TGTGCCAGCAGCTTGGAACAGGGAGTTAATACGCAGTATTTT. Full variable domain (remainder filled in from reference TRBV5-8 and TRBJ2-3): EAGVTQSPTHLIKTRGQQATLRCSPISGHTSVYWYQQALGLGLQFLLWYDEGEERNRGNFPPRFSGRQFPNYSSELNVNALELEDSALYLCASSLEQGVNTQYFGPGTRLTVL.

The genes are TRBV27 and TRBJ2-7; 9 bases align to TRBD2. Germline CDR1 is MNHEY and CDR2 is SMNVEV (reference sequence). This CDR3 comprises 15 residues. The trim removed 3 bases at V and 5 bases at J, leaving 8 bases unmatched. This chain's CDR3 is CASSFSLAGLDEQYF. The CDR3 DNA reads TGTGCCAGCAGTTTTTCCCTAGCGGGACTTGACGAGCAGTACTTC.

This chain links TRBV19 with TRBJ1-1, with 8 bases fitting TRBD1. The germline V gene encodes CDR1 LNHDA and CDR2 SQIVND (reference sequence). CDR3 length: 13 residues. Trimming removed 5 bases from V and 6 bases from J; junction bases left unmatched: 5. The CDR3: CASSGQGISEAFF. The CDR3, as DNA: TGTGCCAGTAGTGGACAGGGTATTTCTGAAGCTTTCTTT. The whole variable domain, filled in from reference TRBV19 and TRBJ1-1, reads DGGITQSPKYLFRKEGQNVTLSCEQNLNHDAMYWYRQDPGQGLRLIYYSQIVNDFQKGDIAEGYSVSREKKESFPLTVTSAQKNPTAFYLCASSGQGISEAFFGQGTRLTVV.

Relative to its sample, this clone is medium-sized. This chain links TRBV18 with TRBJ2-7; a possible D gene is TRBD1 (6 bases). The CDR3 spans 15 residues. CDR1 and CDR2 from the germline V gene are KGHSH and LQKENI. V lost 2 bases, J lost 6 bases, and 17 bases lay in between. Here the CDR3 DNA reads TGTGCCAGCTCACCAAAGACAGGCCGGTCGGGCGAGCAGTACTTC. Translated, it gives CASSPKTGRSGEQYF.

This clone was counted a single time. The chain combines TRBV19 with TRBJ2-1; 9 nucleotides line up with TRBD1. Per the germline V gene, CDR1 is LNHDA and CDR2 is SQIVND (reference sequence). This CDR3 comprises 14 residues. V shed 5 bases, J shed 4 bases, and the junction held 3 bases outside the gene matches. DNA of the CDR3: TGTGCCAGTAGTCTCGGGACAGGGTACAATGAGCAGTTCTTC. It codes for CASSLGTGYNEQFF.

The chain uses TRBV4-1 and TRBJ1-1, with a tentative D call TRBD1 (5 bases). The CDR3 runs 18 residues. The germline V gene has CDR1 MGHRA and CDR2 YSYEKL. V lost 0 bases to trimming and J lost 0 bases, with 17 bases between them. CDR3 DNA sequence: TGCGCCAGCAGCCAAGAATCAAGCGCAGGGTTTTTGAACACTGAAGCTTTCTTT. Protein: CASSQESSAGFLNTEAFF.

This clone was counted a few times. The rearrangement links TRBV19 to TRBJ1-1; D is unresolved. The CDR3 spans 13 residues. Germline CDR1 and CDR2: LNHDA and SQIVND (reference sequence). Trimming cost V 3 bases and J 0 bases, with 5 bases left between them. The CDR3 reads CASSIRLNTEAFF. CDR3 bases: TGTGCCAGTAGTATCCGGTTGAACACTGAAGCTTTCTTT.

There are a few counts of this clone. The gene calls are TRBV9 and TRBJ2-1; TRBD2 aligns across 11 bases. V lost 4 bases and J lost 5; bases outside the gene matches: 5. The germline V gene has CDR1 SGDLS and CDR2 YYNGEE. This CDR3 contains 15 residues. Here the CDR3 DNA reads TGTGCCAGCAGCCTGGGACTAGCGGCAAACAATGAGCAGTTCTTC. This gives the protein CASSLGLAANNEQFF. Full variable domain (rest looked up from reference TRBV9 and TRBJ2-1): DSGVTQTPKHLITATGQRVTLRCSPRSGDLSVYWYQQSLDQGLQFLIQYYNGEERAKGNILERFSAQQFPDLHSELNLSSLELGDSALYFCASSLGLAANNEQFFGPGTRLTVL.

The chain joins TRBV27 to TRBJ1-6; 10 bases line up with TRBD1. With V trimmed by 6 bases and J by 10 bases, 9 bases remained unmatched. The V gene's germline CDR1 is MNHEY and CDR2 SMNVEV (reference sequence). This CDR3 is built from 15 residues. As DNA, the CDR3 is TGTGCCAGCAGCAGAAGGGACAGGGGATACTCACCCCTCCACTTT. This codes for CASSRRDRGYSPLHF.

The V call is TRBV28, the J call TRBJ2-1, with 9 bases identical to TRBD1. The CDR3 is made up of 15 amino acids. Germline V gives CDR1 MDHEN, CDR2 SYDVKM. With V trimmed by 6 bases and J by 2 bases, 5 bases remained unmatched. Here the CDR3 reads CASSYRDRAYNEQFF. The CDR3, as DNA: TGTGCCAGCAGCTATCGGGACAGGGCCTACAATGAGCAGTTCTTC.

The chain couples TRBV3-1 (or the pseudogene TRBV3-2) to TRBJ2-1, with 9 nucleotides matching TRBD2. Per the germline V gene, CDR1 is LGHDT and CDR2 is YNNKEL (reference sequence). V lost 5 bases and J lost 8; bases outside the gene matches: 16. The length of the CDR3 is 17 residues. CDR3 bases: TGTGCCAGCAGCGTGGCGGGAGGGCCCGGAAACGGCTATGAGCAGTTCTTC. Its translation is CASSVAGGPGNGYEQFF.

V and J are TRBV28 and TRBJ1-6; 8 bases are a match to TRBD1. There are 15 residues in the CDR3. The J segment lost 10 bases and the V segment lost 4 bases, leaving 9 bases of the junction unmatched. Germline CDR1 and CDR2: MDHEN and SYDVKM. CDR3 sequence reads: CASSSEQGAWSPLHF. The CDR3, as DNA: TGTGCCAGCAGTTCCGAGCAGGGGGCCTGGTCACCCCTCCACTTT.

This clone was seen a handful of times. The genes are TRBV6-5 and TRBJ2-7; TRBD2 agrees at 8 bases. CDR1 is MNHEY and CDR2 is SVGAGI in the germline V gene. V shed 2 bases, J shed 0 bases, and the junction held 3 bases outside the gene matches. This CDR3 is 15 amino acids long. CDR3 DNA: TGTGCCAGCAGTTACGCTAGCGGGTCCTCCTACGAGCAGTACTTC. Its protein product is CASSYASGSSYEQYF.

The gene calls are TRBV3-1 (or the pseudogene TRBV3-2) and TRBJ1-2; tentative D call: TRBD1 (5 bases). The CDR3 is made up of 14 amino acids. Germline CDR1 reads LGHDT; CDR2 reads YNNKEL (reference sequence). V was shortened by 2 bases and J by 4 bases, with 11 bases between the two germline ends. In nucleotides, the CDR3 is TGTGCCAGCAGCCAACGTCAGGGAACCTATGGCTACACCTTC. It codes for CASSQRQGTYGYTF.

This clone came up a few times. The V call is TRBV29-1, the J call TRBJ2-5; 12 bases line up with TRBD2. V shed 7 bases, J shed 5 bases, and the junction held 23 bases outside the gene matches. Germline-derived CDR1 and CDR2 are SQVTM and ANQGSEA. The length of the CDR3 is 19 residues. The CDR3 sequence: CSAECPSGGASPPRETQYF. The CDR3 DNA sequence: TGCAGCGCTGAGTGTCCTAGCGGGGGGGCATCACCTCCCCGGGAGACCCAGTACTTC.

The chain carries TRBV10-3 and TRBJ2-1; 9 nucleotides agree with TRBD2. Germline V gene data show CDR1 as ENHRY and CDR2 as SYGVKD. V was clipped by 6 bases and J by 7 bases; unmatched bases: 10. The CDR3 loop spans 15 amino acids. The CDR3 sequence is CAISDLAGPQNEQFF. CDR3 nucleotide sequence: TGTGCCATCAGCGACCTAGCGGGACCCCAAAATGAGCAGTTCTTC.

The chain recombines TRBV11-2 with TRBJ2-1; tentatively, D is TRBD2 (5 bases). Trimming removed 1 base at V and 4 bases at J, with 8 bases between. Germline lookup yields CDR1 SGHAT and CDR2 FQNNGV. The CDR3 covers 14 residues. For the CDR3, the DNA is TGTGCCAGCAGCTTAGGGACTGTTTACAATGAGCAGTTCTTC. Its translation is CASSLGTVYNEQFF.

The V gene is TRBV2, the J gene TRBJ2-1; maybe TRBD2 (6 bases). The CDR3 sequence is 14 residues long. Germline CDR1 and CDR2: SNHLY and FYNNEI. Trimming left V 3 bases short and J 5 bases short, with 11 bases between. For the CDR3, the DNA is TGTGCCAGCAGTGAGGCTAGCGTCAACAATGAGCAGTTCTTC. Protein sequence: CASSEASVNNEQFF.

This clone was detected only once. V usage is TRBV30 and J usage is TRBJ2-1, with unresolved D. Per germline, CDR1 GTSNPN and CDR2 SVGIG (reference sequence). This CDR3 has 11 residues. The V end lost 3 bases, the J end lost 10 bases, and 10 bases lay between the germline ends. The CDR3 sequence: CAWSRGQEQFF. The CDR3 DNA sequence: TGTGCCTGGAGCCGCGGCCAGGAGCAGTTCTTC.

CDR3 DNA: TGTGCCAGCAGCTTAGCGCAGCGGGGGGGCACCGGGGAGCTGTTTTTT. Amino acid sequence: CASSLAQRGGTGELFF. The chain uses TRBV7-6 and TRBJ2-2; 10 nucleotides align to TRBD2. The CDR3 is 16 residues long. V was clipped by 0 bases and J by 4 bases; unmatched bases: 2. The germline gives CDR1 SGHVS, CDR2 FNYEAQ.

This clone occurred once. CDR3 amino acids: CASSVGGGAEETQYF. The CDR3 region has the DNA TGCGCCAGCAGTGTGGGCGGGGGGGCTGAAGAGACCCAGTACTTC. The chain couples TRBV10-2 to TRBJ2-5; 9 positions agree with TRBD2. V lost 4 bases and J lost 3; bases outside the gene matches: 6. This CDR3 contains 15 residues. Germline values: CDR1 WSHSY, CDR2 SAAADI.